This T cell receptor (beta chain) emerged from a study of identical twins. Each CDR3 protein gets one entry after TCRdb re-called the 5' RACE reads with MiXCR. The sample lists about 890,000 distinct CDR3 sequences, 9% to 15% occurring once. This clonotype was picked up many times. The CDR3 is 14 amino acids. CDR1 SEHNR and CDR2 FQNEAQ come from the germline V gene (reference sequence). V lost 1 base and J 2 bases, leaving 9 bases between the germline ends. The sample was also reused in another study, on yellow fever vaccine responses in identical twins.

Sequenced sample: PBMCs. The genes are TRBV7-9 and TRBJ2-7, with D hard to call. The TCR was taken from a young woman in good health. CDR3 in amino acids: CASSLDGSPYEQYF. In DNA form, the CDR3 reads TGTGCCAGCAGCTTAGACGGTTCTCCCTACGAGCAGTACTTC.